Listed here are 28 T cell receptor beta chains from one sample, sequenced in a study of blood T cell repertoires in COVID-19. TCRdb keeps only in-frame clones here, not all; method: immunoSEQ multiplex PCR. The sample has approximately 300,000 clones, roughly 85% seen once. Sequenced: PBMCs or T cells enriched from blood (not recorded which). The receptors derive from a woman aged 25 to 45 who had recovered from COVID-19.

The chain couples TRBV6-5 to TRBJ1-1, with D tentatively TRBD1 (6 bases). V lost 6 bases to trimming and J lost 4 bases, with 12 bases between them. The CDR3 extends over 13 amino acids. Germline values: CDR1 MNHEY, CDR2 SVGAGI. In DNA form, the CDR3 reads TGTGCCAGCAGAATGGGGGCGGTCACTGAAGCTTTCTTT. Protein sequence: CASRMGAVTEAFF.

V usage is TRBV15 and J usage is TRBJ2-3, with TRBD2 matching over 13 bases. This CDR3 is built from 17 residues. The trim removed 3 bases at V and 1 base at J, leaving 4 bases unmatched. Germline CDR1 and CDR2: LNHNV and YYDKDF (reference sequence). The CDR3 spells CATSSGLAGAGTDTQYF. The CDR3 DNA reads TGTGCCACCAGCAGTGGACTAGCGGGGGCCGGCACAGATACGCAGTATTTT.

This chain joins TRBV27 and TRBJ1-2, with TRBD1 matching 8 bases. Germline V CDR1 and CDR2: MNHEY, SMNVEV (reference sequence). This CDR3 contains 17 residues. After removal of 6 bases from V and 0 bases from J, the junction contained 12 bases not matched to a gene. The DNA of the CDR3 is TGTGCCAGCAGCCAGGGCGCAGGGGGCGCATCTAACTATGGCTACACCTTC. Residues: CASSQGAGGASNYGYTF.

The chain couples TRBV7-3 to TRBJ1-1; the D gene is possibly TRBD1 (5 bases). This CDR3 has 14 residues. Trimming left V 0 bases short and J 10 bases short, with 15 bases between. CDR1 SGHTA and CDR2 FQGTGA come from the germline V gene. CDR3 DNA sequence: TGTGCCAGCAGCTTAACCGCCCCCGGGGGTAGAGCTTTCTTT. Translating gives CASSLTAPGGRAFF.

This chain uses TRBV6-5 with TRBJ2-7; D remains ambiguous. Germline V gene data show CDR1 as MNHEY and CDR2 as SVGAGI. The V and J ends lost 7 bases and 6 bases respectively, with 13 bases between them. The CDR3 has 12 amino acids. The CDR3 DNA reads TGTGCCAGCATGGAGCCCCTGGGCGAGCAGTACTTC. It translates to CASMEPLGEQYF.

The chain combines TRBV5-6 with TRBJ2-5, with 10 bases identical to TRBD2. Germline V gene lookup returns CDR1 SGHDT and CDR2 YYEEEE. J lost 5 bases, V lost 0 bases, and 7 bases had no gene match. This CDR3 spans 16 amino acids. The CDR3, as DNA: TGTGCCAGCAGCTTGGTCACTAGCGGGGACGCGGAGACCCAGTACTTC. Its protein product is CASSLVTSGDAETQYF.

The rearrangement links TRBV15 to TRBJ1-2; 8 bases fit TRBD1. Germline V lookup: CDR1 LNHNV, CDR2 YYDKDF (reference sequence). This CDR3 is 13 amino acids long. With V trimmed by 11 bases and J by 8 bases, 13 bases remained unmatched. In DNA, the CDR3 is TGTGCCTCCCGAGAGACAGGGGAGAGAGGCTACACCTTC. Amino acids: CASRETGERGYTF.

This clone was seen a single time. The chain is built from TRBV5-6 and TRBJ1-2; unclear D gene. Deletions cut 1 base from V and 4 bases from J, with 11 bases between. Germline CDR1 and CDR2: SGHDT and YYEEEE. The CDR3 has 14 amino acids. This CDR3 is CASSLLDPLYGYTF. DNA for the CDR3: TGTGCCAGCAGCTTGTTAGATCCGCTCTATGGCTACACCTTC.

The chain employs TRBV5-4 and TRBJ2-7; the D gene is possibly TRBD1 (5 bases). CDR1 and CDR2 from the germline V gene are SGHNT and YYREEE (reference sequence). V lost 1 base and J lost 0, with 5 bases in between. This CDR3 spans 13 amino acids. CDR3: CASSLQGSYEQYF. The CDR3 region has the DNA TGTGCCAGCAGCTTGCAGGGCTCCTACGAGCAGTACTTC. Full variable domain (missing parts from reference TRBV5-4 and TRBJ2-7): ETGVTQSPTHLIKTRGQQVTLRCSSQSGHNTVSWYQQALGQGPQFIFQYYREEENGRGNFPPRFSGLQFPNYSSELNVNALELDDSALYLCASSLQGSYEQYFGPGTRLTVT.

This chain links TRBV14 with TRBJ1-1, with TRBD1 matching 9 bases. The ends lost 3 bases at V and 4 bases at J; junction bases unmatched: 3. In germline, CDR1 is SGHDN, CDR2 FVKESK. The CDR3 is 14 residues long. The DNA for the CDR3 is TGTGCCAGCAGCCAGGACAGGGGATTCACTGAAGCTTTCTTT. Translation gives CASSQDRGFTEAFF.

The CDR3 is CASSLNRGQIYGYTF. For the CDR3, the DNA is TGTGCCAGCAGCTTAAATAGGGGGCAGATCTATGGCTACACCTTC. The genes are TRBV7-9 and TRBJ1-2, with 7 bases that match TRBD1. The germline V gene has CDR1 SEHNR and CDR2 FQNEAQ (reference sequence). The CDR3 runs 15 residues. Germline trimming cut 2 bases from V and 4 bases from J; bases unmatched to any gene: 7.

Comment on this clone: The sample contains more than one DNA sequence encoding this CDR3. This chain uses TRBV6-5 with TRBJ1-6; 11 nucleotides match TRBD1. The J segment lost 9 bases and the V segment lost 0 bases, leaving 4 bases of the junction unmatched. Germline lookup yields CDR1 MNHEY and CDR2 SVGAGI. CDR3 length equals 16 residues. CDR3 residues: CASSYSVGTGGSPLHF. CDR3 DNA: TGTGCCAGCAGTTACTCCGTGGGGACAGGGGGTTCACCCCTCCACTTT.

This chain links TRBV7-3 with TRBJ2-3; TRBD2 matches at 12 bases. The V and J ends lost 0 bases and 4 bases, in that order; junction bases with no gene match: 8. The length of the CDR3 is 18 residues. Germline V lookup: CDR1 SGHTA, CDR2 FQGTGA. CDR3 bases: TGTGCCAGCAGCTTAACTTGGGCTAGCGGGGGGGCGGCAGATACGCAGTATTTT. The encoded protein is CASSLTWASGGAADTQYF.

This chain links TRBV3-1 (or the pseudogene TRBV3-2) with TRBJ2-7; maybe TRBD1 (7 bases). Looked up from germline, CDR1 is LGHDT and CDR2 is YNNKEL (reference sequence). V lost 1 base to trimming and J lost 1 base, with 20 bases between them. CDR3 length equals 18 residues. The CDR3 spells CASSQASTWRGQSYEQYF. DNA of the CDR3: TGTGCCAGCAGCCAAGCCTCCACTTGGCGGGGACAGTCCTACGAGCAGTACTTC.

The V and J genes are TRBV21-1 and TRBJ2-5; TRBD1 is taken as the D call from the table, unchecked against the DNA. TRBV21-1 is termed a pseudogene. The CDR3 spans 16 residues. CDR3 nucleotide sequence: TGTGCCAGCAGCAAAGTTTCAGTGGGCCGCGAAGAGACCCAGTACTTC. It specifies CASSKVSVGREETQYF.

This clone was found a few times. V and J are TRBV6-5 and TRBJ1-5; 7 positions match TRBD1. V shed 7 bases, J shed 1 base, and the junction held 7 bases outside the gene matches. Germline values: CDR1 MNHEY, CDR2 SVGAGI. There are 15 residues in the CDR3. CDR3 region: CASNAQGKSNQPQHF. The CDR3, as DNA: TGTGCCAGCAACGCACAGGGGAAAAGCAATCAGCCCCAGCATTTT.

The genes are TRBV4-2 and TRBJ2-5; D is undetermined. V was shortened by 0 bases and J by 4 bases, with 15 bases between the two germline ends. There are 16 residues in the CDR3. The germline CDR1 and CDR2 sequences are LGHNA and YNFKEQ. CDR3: CASSQDWPGSRETQYF. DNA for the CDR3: TGTGCCAGCAGCCAAGATTGGCCAGGATCAAGAGAGACCCAGTACTTC.

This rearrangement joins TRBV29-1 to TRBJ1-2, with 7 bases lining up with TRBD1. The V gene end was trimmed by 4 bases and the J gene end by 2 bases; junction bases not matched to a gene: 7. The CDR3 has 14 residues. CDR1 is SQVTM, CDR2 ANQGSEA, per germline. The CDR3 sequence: CSVVGQTNNYGYTF. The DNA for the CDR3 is TGCAGCGTTGTGGGACAGACCAACAACTATGGCTACACCTTC. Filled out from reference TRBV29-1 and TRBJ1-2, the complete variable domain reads SAVISQKPSRDICQRGTSLTIQCQVDSQVTMMFWYRQQPGQSLTLIATANQGSEATYESGFVIDKFPISRPNLTFSTLTVSNMSPEDSSIYLCSVVGQTNNYGYTFGSGTRLTVV.

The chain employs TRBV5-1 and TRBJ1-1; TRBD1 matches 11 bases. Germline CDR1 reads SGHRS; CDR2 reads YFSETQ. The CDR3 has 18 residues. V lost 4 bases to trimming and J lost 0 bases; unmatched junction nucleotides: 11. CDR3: CASSREGTGGSVNTEAFF. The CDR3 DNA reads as TGCGCCAGCAGCCGGGAGGGGACAGGGGGTTCGGTGAACACTGAAGCTTTCTTT. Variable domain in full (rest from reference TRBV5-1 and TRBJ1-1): KAGVTQTPRYLIKTRGQQVTLSCSPISGHRSVSWYQQTPGQGLQFLFEYFSETQRNKGNFPGRFSGRQFSNSRSEMNVSTLELGDSALYLCASSREGTGGSVNTEAFFGQGTRLTVV.

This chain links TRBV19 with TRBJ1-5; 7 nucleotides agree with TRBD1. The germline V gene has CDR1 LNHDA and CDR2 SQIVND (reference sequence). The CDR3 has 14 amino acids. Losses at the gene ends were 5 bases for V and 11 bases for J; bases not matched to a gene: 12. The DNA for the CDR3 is TGTGCCAGTAGTTCTGACGGATCCCAGGGGGCCCAGCATTTT. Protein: CASSSDGSQGAQHF.

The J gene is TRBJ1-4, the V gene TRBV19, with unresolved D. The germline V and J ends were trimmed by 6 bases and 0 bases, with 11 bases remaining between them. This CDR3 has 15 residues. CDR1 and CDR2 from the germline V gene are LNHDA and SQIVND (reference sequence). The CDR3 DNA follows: TGTGCCAGTAGGGGAGGACGTACAACTAATGAAAAACTGTTTTTT. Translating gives CASRGGRTTNEKLFF.

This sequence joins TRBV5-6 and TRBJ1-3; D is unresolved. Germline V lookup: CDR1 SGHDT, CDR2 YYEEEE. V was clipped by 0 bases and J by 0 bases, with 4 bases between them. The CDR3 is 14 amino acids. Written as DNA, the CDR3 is TGTGCCAGCAGCTTGGAGCGCTCTGGAAACACCATATATTTT. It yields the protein CASSLERSGNTIYF.

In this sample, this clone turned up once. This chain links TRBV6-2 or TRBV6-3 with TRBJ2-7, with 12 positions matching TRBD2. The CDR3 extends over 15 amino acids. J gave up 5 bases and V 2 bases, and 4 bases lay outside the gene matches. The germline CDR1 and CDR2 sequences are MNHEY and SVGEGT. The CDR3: CASSYGLAGGDEQYF. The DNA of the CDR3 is TGTGCCAGCAGTTACGGTCTAGCGGGGGGGGACGAGCAGTACTTC.

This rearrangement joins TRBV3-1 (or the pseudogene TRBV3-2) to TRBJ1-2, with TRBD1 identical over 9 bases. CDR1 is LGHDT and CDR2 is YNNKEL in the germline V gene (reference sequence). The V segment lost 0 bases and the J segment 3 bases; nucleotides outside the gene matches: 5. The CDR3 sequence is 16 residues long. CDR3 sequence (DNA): TGTGCCAGCAGCCAAGATGAGGGGACAGGGCACTATGGCTACACCTTC. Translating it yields CASSQDEGTGHYGYTF.

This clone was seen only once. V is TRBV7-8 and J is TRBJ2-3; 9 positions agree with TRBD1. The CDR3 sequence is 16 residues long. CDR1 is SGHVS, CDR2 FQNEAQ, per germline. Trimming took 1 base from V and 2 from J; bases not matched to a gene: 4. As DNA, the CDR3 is TGTGCCAGCAGCTTAGGAACAGGGGGCAACACAGATACGCAGTATTTT. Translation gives CASSLGTGGNTDTQYF.

CDR3 nucleotide sequence: TGTGCCAGCAGCTTGGGGGCCAGGGATTCACCCCTCCACTTT. Translating gives CASSLGARDSPLHF. This chain links TRBV7-9 with TRBJ1-6, with D perhaps TRBD1 (6 bases). V was cut by 3 bases and J by 8 bases, with 11 bases left in between. The CDR3 length is 14 residues. Germline V lookup: CDR1 SEHNR, CDR2 FQNEAQ (reference sequence).

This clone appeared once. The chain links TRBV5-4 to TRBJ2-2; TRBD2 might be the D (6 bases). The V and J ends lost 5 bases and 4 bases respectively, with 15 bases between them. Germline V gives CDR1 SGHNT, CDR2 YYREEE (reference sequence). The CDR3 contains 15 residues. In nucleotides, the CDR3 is TGTGCCAGCAGTCTCGGGGGTGTGTTCACCGGGGAGCTGTTTTTT. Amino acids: CASSLGGVFTGELFF. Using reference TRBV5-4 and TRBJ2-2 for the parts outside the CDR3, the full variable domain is ETGVTQSPTHLIKTRGQQVTLRCSSQSGHNTVSWYQQALGQGPQFIFQYYREEENGRGNFPPRFSGLQFPNYSSELNVNALELDDSALYLCASSLGGVFTGELFFGEGSRLTVL.

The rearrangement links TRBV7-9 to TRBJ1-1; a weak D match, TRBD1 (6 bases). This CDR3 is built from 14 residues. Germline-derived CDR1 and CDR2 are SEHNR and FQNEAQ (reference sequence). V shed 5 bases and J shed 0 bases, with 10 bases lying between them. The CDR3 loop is CASSPDSLNTEAFF. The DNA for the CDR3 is TGTGCCAGCAGCCCGGACAGCCTGAACACTGAAGCTTTCTTT.